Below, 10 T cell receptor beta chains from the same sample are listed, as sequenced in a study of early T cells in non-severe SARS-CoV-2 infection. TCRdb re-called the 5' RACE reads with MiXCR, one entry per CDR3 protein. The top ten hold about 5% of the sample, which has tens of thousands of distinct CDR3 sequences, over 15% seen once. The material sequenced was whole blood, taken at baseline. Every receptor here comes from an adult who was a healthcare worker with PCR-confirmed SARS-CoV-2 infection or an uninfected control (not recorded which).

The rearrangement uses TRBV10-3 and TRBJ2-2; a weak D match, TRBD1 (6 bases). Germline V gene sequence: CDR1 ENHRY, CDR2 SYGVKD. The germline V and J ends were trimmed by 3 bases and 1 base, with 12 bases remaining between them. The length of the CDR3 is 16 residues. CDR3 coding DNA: TGTGCCATCAGTGACCCGGGGACACAGAACACCGGGGAGCTGTTTTTT. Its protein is CAISDPGTQNTGELFF.

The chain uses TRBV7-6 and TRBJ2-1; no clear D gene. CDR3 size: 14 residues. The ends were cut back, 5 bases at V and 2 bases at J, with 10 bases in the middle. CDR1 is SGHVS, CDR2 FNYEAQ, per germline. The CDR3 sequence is CASSAGLAYNEQFF. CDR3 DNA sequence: TGTGCCAGCAGCGCCGGGCTCGCCTACAATGAGCAGTTCTTC.

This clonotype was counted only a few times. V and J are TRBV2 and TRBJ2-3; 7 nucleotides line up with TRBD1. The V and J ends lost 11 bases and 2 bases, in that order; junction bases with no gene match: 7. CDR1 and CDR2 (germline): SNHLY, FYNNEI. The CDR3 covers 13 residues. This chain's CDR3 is CAARDSPTDTQYF. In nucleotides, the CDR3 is TGTGCCGCCCGGGACAGCCCCACAGATACGCAGTATTTT.

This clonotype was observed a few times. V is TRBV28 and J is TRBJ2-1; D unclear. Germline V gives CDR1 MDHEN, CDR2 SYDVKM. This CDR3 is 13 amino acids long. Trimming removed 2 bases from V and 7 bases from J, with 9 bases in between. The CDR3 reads CASSLVTWNEQFF. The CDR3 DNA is TGTGCCAGCAGTTTAGTTACGTGGAATGAGCAGTTCTTC.

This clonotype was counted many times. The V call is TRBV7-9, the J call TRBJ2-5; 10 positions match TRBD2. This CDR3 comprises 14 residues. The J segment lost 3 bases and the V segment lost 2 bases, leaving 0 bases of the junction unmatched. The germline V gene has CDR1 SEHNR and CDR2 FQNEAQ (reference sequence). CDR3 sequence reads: CASSLLAGEETQYF. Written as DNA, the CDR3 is TGTGCCAGCAGCTTACTAGCGGGAGAAGAGACCCAGTACTTC.

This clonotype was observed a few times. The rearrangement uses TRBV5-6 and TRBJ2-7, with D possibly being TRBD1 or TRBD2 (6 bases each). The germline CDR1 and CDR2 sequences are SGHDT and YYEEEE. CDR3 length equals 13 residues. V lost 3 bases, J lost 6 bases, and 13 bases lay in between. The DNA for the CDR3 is TGTGCCAGCAGCTCCCTGGGGGGCCCCGAGCAGTACTTC. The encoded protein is CASSSLGGPEQYF.

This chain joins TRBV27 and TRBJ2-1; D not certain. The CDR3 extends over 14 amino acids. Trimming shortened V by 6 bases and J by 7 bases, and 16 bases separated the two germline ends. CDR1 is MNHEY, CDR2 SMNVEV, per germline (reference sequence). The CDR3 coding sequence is TGTGCCAGCAGCCCCCCCCAATCCTGGAATGAGCAGTTCTTC. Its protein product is CASSPPQSWNEQFF.

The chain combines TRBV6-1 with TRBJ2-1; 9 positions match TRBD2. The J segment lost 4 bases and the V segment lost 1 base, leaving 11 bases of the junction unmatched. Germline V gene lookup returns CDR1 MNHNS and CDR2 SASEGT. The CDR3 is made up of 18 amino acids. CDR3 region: CASSEDKAGTSLYNEQFF. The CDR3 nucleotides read TGTGCCAGCAGTGAAGACAAGGCCGGGACTAGCCTTTACAATGAGCAGTTCTTC.

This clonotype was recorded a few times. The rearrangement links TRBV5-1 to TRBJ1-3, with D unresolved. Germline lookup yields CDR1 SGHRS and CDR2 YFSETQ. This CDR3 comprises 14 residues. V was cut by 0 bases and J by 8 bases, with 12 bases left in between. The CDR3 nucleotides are TGCGCCAGCAGCTTGGTACGGGGAGCGGACACCATATATTTT. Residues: CASSLVRGADTIYF.

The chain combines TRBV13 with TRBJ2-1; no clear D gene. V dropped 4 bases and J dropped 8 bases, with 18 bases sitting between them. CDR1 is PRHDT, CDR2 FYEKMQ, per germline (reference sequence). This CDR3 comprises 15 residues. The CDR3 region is CASSSRLISPHEQFF. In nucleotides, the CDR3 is TGTGCCAGCAGCTCTCGACTCATCAGCCCGCATGAGCAGTTCTTC.